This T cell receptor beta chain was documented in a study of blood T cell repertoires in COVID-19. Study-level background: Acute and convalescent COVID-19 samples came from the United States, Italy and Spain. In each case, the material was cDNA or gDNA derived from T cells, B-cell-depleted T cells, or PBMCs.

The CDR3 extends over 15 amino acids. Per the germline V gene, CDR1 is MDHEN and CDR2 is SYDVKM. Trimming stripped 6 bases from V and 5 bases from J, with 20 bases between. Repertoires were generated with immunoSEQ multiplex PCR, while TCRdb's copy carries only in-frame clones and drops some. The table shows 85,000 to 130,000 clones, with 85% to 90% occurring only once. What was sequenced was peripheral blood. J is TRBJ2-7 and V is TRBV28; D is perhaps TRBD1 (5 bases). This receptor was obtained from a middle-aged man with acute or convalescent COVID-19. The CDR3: CASSDLVTQGNEQYF. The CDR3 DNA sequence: TGTGCCAGCAGCGACCTGGTGACCCAGGGCAACGAGCAGTACTTC. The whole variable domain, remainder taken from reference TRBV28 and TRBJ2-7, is DVKVTQSSRYLVKRTGEKVFLECVQDMDHENMFWYRQDPGLGLRLIYFSYDVKMKEKGDIPEGYSVSREKKERFSLILESASTNQTSMYLCASSDLVTQGNEQYFGPGTRLTVT.